These 25 T cell receptor beta chains came from one sample sequenced in a study of CD8+ T cells in alopecia areata. RNA was extracted and reverse transcribed into cDNA as the sequencing template. Method: immunoSEQ multiplex PCR; TCRdb's copy keeps in-frame clones and lacks some. The table has about 210,000 clones, around 66% seen once. The treatment is: oral pan-JAK inhibitor, 5-10 mg twice daily. This specimen was CD4+ T cells sorted from blood, taken at roughly week 45, from a patient treated with tofacitinib. All receptors derive from a human donor with alopecia areata.

CDR3 region: CASSVGQGSQPQHF. The DNA for the CDR3 is TGTGCCAGCAGTGTTGGGCAGGGGAGTCAGCCCCAGCATTTT. The genes are TRBV2 and TRBJ1-5; perhaps TRBD1 as D (6 bases). The V gene lost 4 bases and the J gene lost 6 bases, with 13 bases spanning the gap. The length of the CDR3 is 14 residues. The germline gives CDR1 SNHLY, CDR2 FYNNEI.

The chain couples TRBV27 to TRBJ2-6; no clear D gene. V lost 3 bases and J 2 bases, leaving 8 bases between the germline ends. The germline V gene has CDR1 MNHEY and CDR2 SMNVEV (reference sequence). The CDR3 covers 15 residues. This chain's CDR3 is CASSFYGTGANVLTF. The DNA for the CDR3 is TGTGCCAGCAGTTTCTATGGGACTGGGGCCAACGTCCTGACTTTC. Filled out from reference TRBV27 and TRBJ2-6, the complete variable domain reads EAQVTQNPRYLITVTGKKLTVTCSQNMNHEYMSWYRQDPGLGLRQIYYSMNVEVTDKGDVPEGYKVSRKEKRNFPLILESPSPNQTSLYFCASSFYGTGANVLTFGAGSRLTVL.

V is TRBV6-5 and J is TRBJ2-3, with 13 positions matching TRBD2. With 7 bases clipped from V and 6 bases from J, the junction kept 7 bases outside the gene matches. Germline V gives CDR1 MNHEY, CDR2 SVGAGI. The CDR3 contains 15 residues. The CDR3 region is CASTGLAGVLDTQYF. Written as DNA, the CDR3 is TGTGCCAGCACTGGACTAGCGGGGGTGTTGGATACGCAGTATTTT.

This clone has more than one count but fewer than ten. The gene calls are TRBV29-1 and TRBJ1-2; D unresolved. Germline lookup yields CDR1 SQVTM and CDR2 ANQGSEA. The CDR3 runs 13 residues. Trimming took off 7 bases at V and 4 bases at J, with 16 bases between the two ends. Written as DNA, the CDR3 is TGCAGCGCTTTAGACTTGTTCTCCTATGGCTACACCTTC. This codes for CSALDLFSYGYTF.

The rearrangement joins TRBV11-2 to TRBJ1-1; no definite D call. The V end lost 5 bases, the J end lost 1 base, and 8 bases lay between the germline ends. Germline assignment: CDR1 SGHAT and CDR2 FQNNGV. The CDR3 loop spans 13 amino acids. This chain's CDR3 is CASSQNRNTEAFF. In DNA, the CDR3 is TGTGCCAGCAGCCAAAACCGGAACACTGAAGCTTTCTTT.

V is TRBV29-1 and J is TRBJ1-2; TRBD1 is a possible D gene (6 bases). The germline V and J ends were trimmed by 4 bases and 2 bases, with 11 bases remaining between them. This CDR3 comprises 13 residues. In germline, CDR1 is SQVTM, CDR2 ANQGSEA. The chain's CDR3 is CSVGNGQNYGYTF. In DNA, the CDR3 is TGCAGCGTTGGAAACGGACAGAACTATGGCTACACCTTC. The whole variable domain, remainder taken from reference TRBV29-1 and TRBJ1-2, is SAVISQKPSRDICQRGTSLTIQCQVDSQVTMMFWYRQQPGQSLTLIATANQGSEATYESGFVIDKFPISRPNLTFSTLTVSNMSPEDSSIYLCSVGNGQNYGYTFGSGTRLTVV.

This sequence joins TRBV29-1 and TRBJ1-1; TRBD1 is a possible D gene (5 bases). The CDR3 runs to 14 residues. V shed 7 bases and J shed 2 bases, with 17 bases lying between them. Germline values: CDR1 SQVTM, CDR2 ANQGSEA. CDR3 sequence reads: CSGREVGANTEAFF. In DNA, the CDR3 is TGCAGCGGGAGGGAGGTAGGGGCAAACACTGAAGCTTTCTTT.

This chain joins TRBV5-1 and TRBJ2-6, with unresolved D. In germline, CDR1 is SGHRS, CDR2 YFSETQ. The CDR3 is 13 residues long. V was pared by 4 bases and J by 4 bases, with 6 bases between. CDR3 bases: TGCGCCAGCAGCCGACCGGGGGCCAACGTCCTGACTTTC. The encoded protein is CASSRPGANVLTF.

The chain recombines TRBV7-2 with TRBJ1-1; a weak D match, TRBD1 (5 bases). CDR1 and CDR2 (germline): SGHTA, FQGNSA. V was pared by 0 bases and J by 0 bases, with 11 bases between. This CDR3 is 16 amino acids long. DNA for the CDR3: TGTGCCAGCAGCTTAGCTGTTTTGGGACTGAACACTGAAGCTTTCTTT. Amino acids: CASSLAVLGLNTEAFF. Together with reference TRBV7-2 and TRBJ1-1, the CDR3 gives the full variable domain: GAGVSQSPSNKVTEKGKDVELRCDPISGHTALYWYRQSLGQGLEFLIYFQGNSAPDKSGLPSDRFSAERTGGSVSTLTIQRTQQEDSAVYLCASSLAVLGLNTEAFFGQGTRLTVV.

The sample holds a few counts of this clone. The chain carries TRBV29-1 and TRBJ2-1; the D is unclear. CDR3 length: 13 amino acids. With 6 bases removed from V and 6 bases from J, the gap between germline ends came to 15 bases. Germline values: CDR1 SQVTM, CDR2 ANQGSEA. The chain's CDR3 is CSVKAIYSNEQFF. The CDR3 DNA is TGCAGCGTGAAAGCCATTTACAGCAATGAGCAGTTCTTC.

The chain combines TRBV5-1 with TRBJ2-7; D is perhaps TRBD1 (5 bases). Trimming removed 3 bases from V and 2 bases from J, with 12 bases in between. Germline V gene data show CDR1 as SGHRS and CDR2 as YFSETQ. There are 14 residues in the CDR3. This chain's CDR3 is CASSSDQGAYEQYF. The DNA of the CDR3 is TGCGCCAGCAGCTCAGACCAGGGCGCCTACGAGCAGTACTTC.

This sequence joins TRBV15 and TRBJ1-5; D gene ambiguous. V dropped 0 bases and J dropped 9 bases, with 6 bases sitting between them. CDR1 and CDR2 from the germline V gene are LNHNV and YYDKDF (reference sequence). The CDR3 covers 12 residues. The CDR3, as DNA: TGTGCCACCAGCAGAGATCTCGCGCCCCAGCATTTT. This gives the protein CATSRDLAPQHF.

The chain uses TRBV5-6 and TRBJ1-4; D is ambiguous. The CDR3 spans 14 residues. From germline, CDR1 is SGHDT and CDR2 YYEEEE. V was cut by 2 bases and J by 7 bases, with 12 bases left in between. This chain's CDR3 is CASSFTGRPEKLFF. The CDR3 DNA is TGTGCCAGCAGCTTCACCGGACGGCCTGAAAAACTGTTTTTT.

The V gene is TRBV29-1, the J gene TRBJ1-1; D may be TRBD1 (6 bases). Germline CDR1 and CDR2: SQVTM and ANQGSEA. The length of the CDR3 is 13 residues. The V and J ends lost 5 bases and 7 bases respectively, with 17 bases between them. The DNA of the CDR3 is TGCAGCGTTTACAGGGACCCGATAGGTGAAGCTTTCTTT. This sequence encodes CSVYRDPIGEAFF.

This chain connects TRBV9 to TRBJ2-5; a weak D match, TRBD2 (5 bases). The germline V gene has CDR1 SGDLS and CDR2 YYNGEE. V lost 0 bases to trimming and J lost 2 bases, with 20 bases between them. The CDR3 is 18 residues long. The CDR3 spells CASSVGWLARQEQETQYF. Here the CDR3 DNA reads TGTGCCAGCAGCGTAGGGTGGCTAGCCCGGCAAGAACAAGAGACCCAGTACTTC.

The chain combines TRBV10-2 with TRBJ2-2; TRBD1 is a possible D gene (6 bases). Germline V lookup: CDR1 WSHSY, CDR2 SAAADI. The CDR3 runs 15 residues. Trimming removed 4 bases from V and 2 bases from J, with 11 bases in between. The CDR3 DNA reads TGCGCCAGCAGTGCTACAGGGCGCAACACCGGGGAGCTGTTTTTT. It encodes CASSATGRNTGELFF.

The chain carries TRBV29-1 and TRBJ2-5, with 7 bases matching TRBD1. The V gene's germline CDR1 is SQVTM and CDR2 ANQGSEA. The V and J ends lost 5 bases and 5 bases, in that order; junction bases with no gene match: 11. The CDR3 runs 14 residues. CDR3 region: CSVPRQGTWETQYF. The CDR3 nucleotides read TGCAGCGTTCCCAGACAGGGCACATGGGAGACCCAGTACTTC.

The J gene is TRBJ2-5, the V gene TRBV15; 8 positions agree with TRBD2. V lost 0 bases to trimming and J lost 7 bases; unmatched junction nucleotides: 7. The CDR3 totals 15 residues. In germline, CDR1 is LNHNV, CDR2 YYDKDF (reference sequence). CDR3 in DNA: TGTGCCACCAGCAGAGATGGGACTAGAGAAGGGACCCAGTACTTC. It translates to CATSRDGTREGTQYF.

This clone appeared once. This sequence joins TRBV25-1 and TRBJ2-7; 9 positions match TRBD1. This CDR3 contains 13 residues. The germline V gene encodes CDR1 MGHDK and CDR2 SYGVNS. V dropped 6 bases and J dropped 4; count of bases not matched to a gene: 4. The CDR3 sequence: CASRVGTGYEQYF. The CDR3 DNA sequence: TGTGCCAGCAGGGTAGGGACAGGGTACGAGCAGTACTTC.

This clone was observed a few times. V usage is TRBV4-3 and J usage is TRBJ2-1, with no clear D. The CDR3 covers 16 residues. The V end was cut by 0 bases, the J end by 8 bases, with 17 bases between. Germline CDR1 and CDR2: LGHNA and YSLEER. This CDR3 reads CASSQELERVRHEQFF. CDR3 in DNA: TGCGCCAGCAGCCAAGAGCTGGAACGGGTACGACATGAGCAGTTCTTC.

In its sample, this clone was seen once. Because the CDR3 is missing its conserved closing phenylalanine or tryptophan, this is likely a read error. The rearrangement joins TRBV30 to TRBJ1-5; unclear D gene. CDR1 and CDR2 from the germline V gene are GTSNPN and SVGIG (reference sequence). The CDR3 runs to 16 residues. The V gene lost 1 base and the J gene lost 0 bases, with 13 bases spanning the gap. The CDR3 spells CAWSDQYTLSNQPQHV. Here the CDR3 DNA reads TGTGCCTGGAGTGATCAATACACCCTTAGCAATCAGCCCCAGCATGTT.

On this clone: Other DNA sequences from this sample encode an identical CDR3 as well. The V and J genes are TRBV6-5 and TRBJ2-7; unclear D gene. The germline gives CDR1 MNHEY, CDR2 SVGAGI. This CDR3 is built from 11 residues. V was cut by 4 bases and J by 2 bases, with 3 bases left in between. The CDR3, as DNA: TGTGCCAGCAGTTCTACCTACGAGCAGTACTTC. It translates to CASSSTYEQYF.

This rearrangement joins TRBV11-2 to TRBJ2-6; D is ambiguous. CDR1 SGHAT and CDR2 FQNNGV come from the germline V gene. V lost 5 bases, J lost 0 bases, and 8 bases lay in between. CDR3 length: 15 amino acids. The CDR3 spells CASSADISGANVLTF. CDR3 nucleotides: TGTGCCAGCAGCGCCGACATCTCTGGGGCCAACGTCCTGACTTTC.

The CDR3 nucleotides read TGCAGCGTTGCAATACCTTACACCCGACAGAACACTGAAGCTTTCTTT. Its protein product is CSVAIPYTRQNTEAFF. V gene TRBV29-1 combines with J gene TRBJ1-1; D remains ambiguous. The CDR3 is 16 amino acids. From germline, CDR1 is SQVTM and CDR2 ANQGSEA. The V and J ends lost 4 bases and 1 base respectively, with 19 bases between them.

In the case of this clone: At one end, the junction sequence differs from germline, possibly due to a read error. This chain connects TRBV12-5 to TRBJ2-1, with 9 bases aligning to TRBD1. The CDR3 spans 12 residues. Germline V lookup: CDR1 LGHNT, CDR2 FRNRAP. CDR3 sequence reads: CASGFPGTGNVF. CDR3 in DNA: TGTGCTAGTGGTTTCCCCGGGACAGGGAACGTCTTC.